These 32 T cell receptor beta chains came from one sample sequenced in a study of blood T cell repertoires in COVID-19 (TCRdb year 2020). The method was the immunoSEQ multiplex PCR assay. Drawn from immuneACCESS, this table holds only the in-frame rearrangements with V and J called that TCRdb kept. Clones are partly lost; checked studies trace under half to an unresolved V gene and leave the rest unexplained. For this sample there are around 270,000 clones; around 89% appear just once. The ten largest clones add up to around 0.84% of the sample. Material for sequencing was peripheral blood. These receptors were taken from a man aged 25 to 40 with acute or convalescent COVID-19.

This clone was recorded once. The V gene is TRBV6-5, the J gene TRBJ1-2; 9 bases match TRBD1. After removal of 10 bases from V and 8 bases from J, the junction contained 11 bases not matched to a gene. In germline, CDR1 is MNHEY, CDR2 SVGAGI. The CDR3 extends over 13 amino acids. DNA of the CDR3: TGTGCCACCTCGGGACAGGGATATGGGGGCTACACCTTC. Encoded protein: CATSGQGYGGYTF.

The chain recombines TRBV5-1 with TRBJ1-6; TRBD1 agrees at 9 bases. J lost 8 bases, V lost 4 bases, and 4 bases had no gene match. The germline CDR1 and CDR2 sequences are SGHRS and YFSETQ. The length of the CDR3 is 14 residues. CDR3 bases: TGCGCCAGCAGCCCCCGGGACAGGGATTCACCCCTCCACTTT. Its translation: CASSPRDRDSPLHF.

This rearrangement joins TRBV7-6 to TRBJ1-1; TRBD1 is a possible D gene (5 bases). CDR1 is SGHVS, CDR2 FNYEAQ, per germline. The CDR3 extends over 16 amino acids. Trimming removed 5 bases from V and 0 bases from J, with 16 bases in between. The CDR3 DNA reads as TGTGCCAGCAGCGCAGGGCAGGCGGAGATGAACACTGAAGCTTTCTTT. Its protein product is CASSAGQAEMNTEAFF.

The chain recombines TRBV19 with TRBJ2-7, with TRBD1 matching over 10 bases. The CDR3 totals 13 residues. CDR1 is LNHDA, CDR2 SQIVND, per germline (reference sequence). With V trimmed by 9 bases and J by 7 bases, 9 bases remained unmatched. CDR3 in DNA: TGTGCCAGCGAACGGGACAGGGGAGAAGAGCAGTACTTC. This encodes CASERDRGEEQYF. Combining the CDR3 with reference TRBV19 and TRBJ2-7 gives the whole variable domain DGGITQSPKYLFRKEGQNVTLSCEQNLNHDAMYWYRQDPGQGLRLIYYSQIVNDFQKGDIAEGYSVSREKKESFPLTVTSAQKNPTAFYLCASERDRGEEQYFGPGTRLTVT.

The chain joins TRBV30 to TRBJ2-1, with D perhaps matching TRBD2 (6 bases). Trimming shortened V by 0 bases and J by 0 bases, and 21 bases separated the two germline ends. Germline V gene sequence: CDR1 GTSNPN, CDR2 SVGIG (reference sequence). The CDR3 consists of 19 residues. The CDR3, as DNA: TGTGCCTGGAGTGTACGGGAGAGAGGGAGAGTTCGCTCCTACAATGAGCAGTTCTTC. Translated, it gives CAWSVRERGRVRSYNEQFF.

This clone was seen only once. The sample carries other DNA sequences with the same CDR3. The chain has TRBV12-3 or TRBV12-4 and TRBJ1-1; no definite D call. The CDR3 consists of 12 residues. V lost 3 bases, J lost 7 bases, and 9 bases lay in between. As DNA, the CDR3 is TGTGCCAGCAGTTTTGTACGAGGTGAAGCTTTCTTT. It yields the protein CASSFVRGEAFF.

The chain combines TRBV6-4 with TRBJ1-1, with TRBD1 identical over 7 bases. The ends lost 5 bases at V and 3 bases at J; junction bases unmatched: 3. Germline values: CDR1 MRHNA, CDR2 SNTAGT. The CDR3 has 13 residues. The CDR3 sequence: CASSLTGDTEAFF. The DNA of the CDR3 is TGTGCCAGCAGTCTCACAGGGGACACTGAAGCTTTCTTT.

This chain joins TRBV28 and TRBJ2-7, with 12 bases fitting TRBD1. The V and J ends lost 0 bases and 7 bases, in that order; junction bases with no gene match: 10. The CDR3 runs 17 residues. The germline gives CDR1 MDHEN, CDR2 SYDVKM. The CDR3 DNA is TGTGCCAGCAGTTTATGGGGCCTGGGACAGGGGGCGCGGGAGCAGTACTTC. This sequence encodes CASSLWGLGQGAREQYF.

The chain joins TRBV6-6 to TRBJ2-2, with D perhaps matching TRBD1 (7 bases). Trimming stripped 9 bases from V and 6 bases from J, with 17 bases between. Per germline, CDR1 MNHNY and CDR2 SVGAGI (reference sequence). This CDR3 has 14 residues. CDR3 residues: CASQKEGASGELFF. The CDR3 bases are TGTGCCAGTCAAAAGGAGGGGGCCTCCGGGGAGCTGTTTTTT.

V is TRBV28 and J is TRBJ1-2; no reliable D call. Germline-derived CDR1 and CDR2 are MDHEN and SYDVKM. The CDR3 length is 13 residues. Trimming stripped 3 bases from V and 7 bases from J, with 12 bases between. The CDR3 protein is CASSFFGDGGYTF. CDR3 DNA: TGTGCCAGCAGTTTTTTTGGAGACGGTGGCTACACCTTC.

This rearrangement joins TRBV27 to TRBJ1-1; 9 positions match TRBD1. Germline V gene data show CDR1 as MNHEY and CDR2 as SMNVEV (reference sequence). The CDR3 extends over 15 amino acids. Trimming took 5 bases from V and 6 from J; bases not matched to a gene: 10. The CDR3 DNA follows: TGTGCCAGCAGTGTGCCGGGACAGGGTATTTCTGAAGCTTTCTTT. It specifies CASSVPGQGISEAFF.

This clone was counted once. The chain links TRBV14 to TRBJ2-1; D might be TRBD2 (5 bases). CDR3 length: 15 residues. Deletions cut 0 bases from V and 9 bases from J, with 15 bases between. CDR1 SGHDN and CDR2 FVKESK come from the germline V gene. The CDR3 coding sequence is TGTGCCAGCAGCCAAGAAATTGTTGGGAGTAGTGAGCAGTTCTTC. Encoded protein: CASSQEIVGSSEQFF.

V gene TRBV7-3 combines with J gene TRBJ2-5; TRBD2 agrees at 7 bases. The CDR3 length is 15 residues. V gave up 2 bases and J gave up 2 bases; unmatched junction bases: 5. Germline CDR1 is SGHTA and CDR2 is FQGTGA. The CDR3 here is CASSLVGGWQETQYF. CDR3 nucleotide sequence: TGTGCCAGCAGCTTAGTCGGGGGGTGGCAAGAGACCCAGTACTTC.

The rearrangement uses TRBV27 and TRBJ2-7; the match to TRBD2 covers 7 bases. This CDR3 is 13 amino acids long. With V trimmed by 6 bases and J by 3 bases, 5 bases remained unmatched. Germline CDR1 MNHEY, CDR2 SMNVEV (reference sequence). The CDR3 region is CASSRDYSYEQYF. The DNA of the CDR3 is TGTGCCAGCAGCCGGGACTACAGCTACGAGCAGTACTTC.

The chain is built from TRBV5-4 and TRBJ2-3; TRBD1 aligns across 7 bases. Trimming took 1 base from V and 2 from J; bases not matched to a gene: 19. The CDR3 runs 20 residues. Germline loops: CDR1 SGHNT, CDR2 YYREEE (reference sequence). CDR3 sequence: CASSLTRGMTGRLTTDTQYF. As DNA, the CDR3 is TGTGCCAGCAGCTTGACTAGGGGGATGACAGGGCGATTGACCACAGATACGCAGTATTTT.

This rearrangement joins TRBV18 to TRBJ2-4; TRBD1 aligns across 9 bases. CDR1 and CDR2 (germline): KGHSH, LQKENI. The CDR3 contains 16 residues. V gave up 6 bases and J gave up 5 bases; unmatched junction bases: 11. Here the CDR3 reads CASSPGTGFKENIQYF. CDR3 coding DNA: TGTGCCAGCTCTCCCGGGACAGGGTTTAAGGAAAACATTCAGTACTTC.

The rearrangement joins TRBV6-5 to TRBJ1-4; 10 nucleotides align to TRBD1. Germline loops: CDR1 MNHEY, CDR2 SVGAGI. The V and J ends lost 6 bases and 6 bases, in that order; junction bases with no gene match: 7. This CDR3 has 15 residues. The DNA for the CDR3 is TGTGCCAGCAGAAGGACAGGGGGATCTCATGAAAAACTGTTTTTT. Translated, it gives CASRRTGGSHEKLFF.

The sample holds one count of this clone. The rearrangement uses TRBV27 and TRBJ2-1; weak D call: TRBD2 (5 bases). The germline CDR1 and CDR2 sequences are MNHEY and SMNVEV (reference sequence). V dropped 7 bases and J dropped 8 bases, with 21 bases sitting between them. The CDR3 covers 15 residues. CDR3 nucleotide sequence: TGTGCCAGCACTACCCCTGTGTCTAGCTGGGATGAGCAGTTCTTC. The encoded protein is CASTTPVSSWDEQFF.

This chain links TRBV6-6 with TRBJ2-1; 9 bases fit TRBD2. CDR1 is MNHNY and CDR2 is SVGAGI in the germline V gene (reference sequence). This CDR3 has 14 residues. With V trimmed by 8 bases and J by 2 bases, 4 bases remained unmatched. The CDR3 here is CASRIAGAYNEQFF. The CDR3 coding sequence is TGTGCCAGCCGGATAGCGGGAGCCTACAATGAGCAGTTCTTC.

This chain uses TRBV27 with TRBJ1-5; 7 bases align to TRBD1. Germline V gene data show CDR1 as MNHEY and CDR2 as SMNVEV (reference sequence). The CDR3 consists of 14 residues. Trimming removed 8 bases from V and 3 bases from J; junction bases left unmatched: 7. In nucleotides, the CDR3 is TGTGCCAGCTCCAAGGGACAGCACAATCAGCCCCAGCATTTT. It encodes CASSKGQHNQPQHF.

The chain recombines TRBV5-5 with TRBJ1-6, with 9 bases that match TRBD1. The CDR3 loop spans 16 amino acids. The V segment lost 4 bases and the J segment 7 bases; nucleotides outside the gene matches: 9. CDR1 is SGHKS, CDR2 YYEKEE, per germline (reference sequence). CDR3 DNA: TGTGCCAGCAGCCGGGGTACGGGACAGGGAAATTCACCCCTCCACTTT. Amino acids: CASSRGTGQGNSPLHF.

A few counts support this clone. This chain links TRBV2 with TRBJ1-2; TRBD1 matches 7 bases. CDR1 is SNHLY, CDR2 FYNNEI, per germline. The CDR3 sequence is 12 residues long. Trimming at V came to 8 bases and at J to 4 bases, leaving 4 bases not matched to a gene. This CDR3 reads CASYGTVYGYTF. CDR3 coding DNA: TGTGCCAGCTACGGGACAGTCTATGGCTACACCTTC.

The V gene is TRBV7-6, the J gene TRBJ1-1; D unclear. Trimming took 0 bases from V and 0 from J, leaving 8 bases between them. The germline V gene encodes CDR1 SGHVS and CDR2 FNYEAQ. The length of the CDR3 is 15 residues. The CDR3: CASSLALGLNTEAFF. The CDR3 DNA sequence: TGTGCCAGCAGCTTAGCTTTGGGCCTGAACACTGAAGCTTTCTTT.

This clone was counted between two and nine times. The J gene is TRBJ2-1, the V gene TRBV4-1; TRBD2 is a possible D gene (5 bases). This CDR3 contains 16 residues. Germline CDR1 reads MGHRA; CDR2 reads YSYEKL. V was shortened by 0 bases and J by 4 bases, with 13 bases between the two germline ends. CDR3 sequence reads: CASSQERNPGYNEQFF. As DNA, the CDR3 is TGCGCCAGCAGCCAAGAACGGAACCCGGGGTACAATGAGCAGTTCTTC.

This chain joins TRBV5-1 and TRBJ2-7, with 9 bases identical to TRBD1. The junction had 8 bases not matched to a gene; V was cut back by 5 bases and J by 2 bases. Germline lookup yields CDR1 SGHRS and CDR2 YFSETQ. The CDR3 runs to 15 residues. The CDR3 coding sequence is TGCGCCAGCAGTACGACAGGGGGTTTAACCTACGAGCAGTACTTC. Translation gives CASSTTGGLTYEQYF.

This clone was observed a few times. The J gene is TRBJ2-1, the V gene TRBV7-9; no reliable D call. V lost 3 bases to trimming and J lost 7 bases, with 13 bases between them. Germline V gives CDR1 SEHNR, CDR2 FQNEAQ (reference sequence). The length of the CDR3 is 14 residues. Here the CDR3 reads CASSFSPSLNEQFF. In DNA, the CDR3 is TGTGCCAGCAGCTTCTCCCCTAGTCTTAATGAGCAGTTCTTC. Full variable domain (outside the CDR3, taken from reference TRBV7-9 and TRBJ2-1): DTGVSQNPRHKITKRGQNVTFRCDPISEHNRLYWYRQTLGQGPEFLTYFQNEAQLEKSRLLSDRFSAERPKGSFSTLEIQRTEQGDSAMYLCASSFSPSLNEQFFGPGTRLTVL.

This clone was counted between two and nine times. The gene calls are TRBV11-2 and TRBJ2-1; D remains unclear. CDR3 length: 16 residues. Germline V CDR1 and CDR2: SGHAT, FQNNGV. Deletions cut 4 bases from V and 2 bases from J, with 15 bases between. The CDR3, as DNA: TGTGCCAGCAGCTCCCCCCGGAGCTTCCCCTACAATGAGCAGTTCTTC. It is translated as CASSSPRSFPYNEQFF.

This sequence joins TRBV30 and TRBJ2-3; 7 bases align to TRBD2. Trimming at V came to 8 bases and at J to 2 bases, leaving 4 bases not matched to a gene. CDR1 is GTSNPN, CDR2 SVGIG, per germline (reference sequence). This CDR3 region has 12 residues. CDR3 region: CAGGLVTDTQYF. CDR3 sequence (DNA): TGTGCCGGAGGACTAGTCACAGATACGCAGTATTTT.

The chain has TRBV27 and TRBJ2-1, with D perhaps TRBD2 (5 bases). Germline loops: CDR1 MNHEY, CDR2 SMNVEV (reference sequence). V gave up 2 bases and J gave up 0 bases, with 17 bases separating them. This CDR3 comprises 18 residues. The CDR3 DNA sequence: TGTGCCAGCAGTTTAGTCCCTTACGGGATTGGCTCCTACAATGAGCAGTTCTTC. Translation gives CASSLVPYGIGSYNEQFF.

The rearrangement links TRBV3-1 (or the pseudogene TRBV3-2) to TRBJ1-2; tentatively, D is TRBD1 (6 bases). V was trimmed by 3 bases and J by 1 base, leaving 9 bases between them. CDR1 LGHDT and CDR2 YNNKEL come from the germline V gene (reference sequence). The CDR3 length is 14 residues. CDR3 nucleotides: TGTGCCAGCAGCCAGGACAGATATAACTATGGCTACACCTTC. Amino acids: CASSQDRYNYGYTF.

The rearrangement uses TRBV7-9 and TRBJ1-1, with a weak D call TRBD1 (6 bases). V was clipped by 2 bases and J by 4 bases, with 8 bases between them. Germline V gene sequence: CDR1 SEHNR, CDR2 FQNEAQ (reference sequence). The CDR3 length is 13 residues. Here the CDR3 DNA reads TGTGCCAGCAGCTTACAGGGGATCACTGAAGCTTTCTTT. It yields the protein CASSLQGITEAFF.

This clone was detected only once. The chain couples TRBV2 to TRBJ2-2, with D possibly being TRBD2 (6 bases). Germline loops: CDR1 SNHLY, CDR2 FYNNEI. V lost 3 bases and J lost 5, with 13 bases in between. The CDR3 is 15 residues long. Here the CDR3 reads CASSDDLLATGELFF. The CDR3 DNA sequence: TGTGCCAGCAGTGATGATCTACTAGCAACCGGGGAGCTGTTTTTT.